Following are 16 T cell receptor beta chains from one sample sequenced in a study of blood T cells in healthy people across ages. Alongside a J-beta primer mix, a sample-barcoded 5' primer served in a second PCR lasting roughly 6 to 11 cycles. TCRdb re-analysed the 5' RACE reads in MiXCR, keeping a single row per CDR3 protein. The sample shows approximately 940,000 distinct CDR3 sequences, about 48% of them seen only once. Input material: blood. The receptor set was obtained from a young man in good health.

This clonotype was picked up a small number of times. The CDR3 coding sequence is TGTGCCAGTAGCGGACAGGGAGTCTATGGCTACACCTTC. This codes for CASSGQGVYGYTF. V gene TRBV19 combines with J gene TRBJ1-2; 8 positions match TRBD1. Trimming at V came to 6 bases and at J to 4 bases, leaving 4 bases not matched to a gene. Germline CDR1 LNHDA, CDR2 SQIVND (reference sequence). The CDR3 covers 13 residues.

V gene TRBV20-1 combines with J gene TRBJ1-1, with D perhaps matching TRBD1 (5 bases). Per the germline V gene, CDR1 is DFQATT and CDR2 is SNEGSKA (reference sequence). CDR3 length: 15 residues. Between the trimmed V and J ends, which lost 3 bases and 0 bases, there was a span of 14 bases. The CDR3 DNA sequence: TGCAGTGCTAGGGATGCGGGACGGATGAACACTGAAGCTTTCTTT. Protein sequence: CSARDAGRMNTEAFF.

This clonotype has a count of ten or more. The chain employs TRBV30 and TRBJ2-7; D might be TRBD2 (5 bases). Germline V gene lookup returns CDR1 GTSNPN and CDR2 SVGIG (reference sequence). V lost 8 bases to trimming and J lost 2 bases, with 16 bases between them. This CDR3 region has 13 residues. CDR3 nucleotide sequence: TGTGCCCTGGGTCGAATCGGGGCCTACGAGCAGTACTTC. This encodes CALGRIGAYEQYF. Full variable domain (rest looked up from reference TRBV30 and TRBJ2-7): SQTIHQWPATLVQPVGSPLSLECTVEGTSNPNLYWYRQAAGRGLQLLFYSVGIGQISSEVPQNLSASRPQDRQFILSSKKLLLSDSGFYLCALGRIGAYEQYFGPGTRLTVT.

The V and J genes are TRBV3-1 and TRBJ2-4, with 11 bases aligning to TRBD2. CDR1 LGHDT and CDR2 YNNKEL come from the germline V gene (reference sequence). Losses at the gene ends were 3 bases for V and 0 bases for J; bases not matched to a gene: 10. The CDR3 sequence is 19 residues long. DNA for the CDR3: TGTGCCAGCAGCCACGTGACTAGCGGGGAGTTATTAGCCAAAAACATTCAGTACTTC. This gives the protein CASSHVTSGELLAKNIQYF.

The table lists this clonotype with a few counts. CDR3 loop: CARGGSGLAYNEQFF. CDR3 bases: TGTGCCAGAGGGGGGTCGGGACTAGCGTACAATGAGCAGTTCTTC. The J gene is TRBJ2-1, the V gene TRBV2; 10 nucleotides line up with TRBD2. V lost 9 bases to trimming and J lost 4 bases; unmatched junction nucleotides: 9. The CDR3 covers 15 residues. Germline lookup yields CDR1 SNHLY and CDR2 FYNNEI.

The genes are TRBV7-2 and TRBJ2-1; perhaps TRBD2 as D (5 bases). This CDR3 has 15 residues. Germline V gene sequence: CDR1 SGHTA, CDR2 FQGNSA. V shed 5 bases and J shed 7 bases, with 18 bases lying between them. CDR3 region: CASSNPPGIGNEQFF. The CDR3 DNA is TGTGCCAGCAGCAACCCGCCGGGAATAGGAAATGAGCAGTTCTTC.

The CDR3 reads CATSDFSGTEAFF. As DNA, the CDR3 is TGTGCCACCAGTGATTTCTCCGGCACTGAAGCTTTCTTT. V gene TRBV24-1 combines with J gene TRBJ1-1; D gene unclear. Germline V lookup: CDR1 KGHDR, CDR2 SFDVKD. Trimming took 1 base from V and 4 from J, leaving 6 bases between them. The CDR3 totals 13 residues.

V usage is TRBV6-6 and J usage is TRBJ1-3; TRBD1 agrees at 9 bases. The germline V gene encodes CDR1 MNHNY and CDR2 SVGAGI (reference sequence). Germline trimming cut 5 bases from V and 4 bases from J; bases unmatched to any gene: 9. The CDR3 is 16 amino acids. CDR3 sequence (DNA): TGTGCCAGCAGTCCTATGGGACAGGGCGGCGGAAACACCATATATTTT. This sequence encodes CASSPMGQGGGNTIYF.

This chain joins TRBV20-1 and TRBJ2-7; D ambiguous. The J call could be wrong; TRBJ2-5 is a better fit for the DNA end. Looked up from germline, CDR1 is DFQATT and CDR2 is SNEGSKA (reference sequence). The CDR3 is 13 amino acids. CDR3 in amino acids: CSAREPPRETQYF. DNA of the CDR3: TGCAGTGCTAGGGAACCCCCAAGGGAGACCCAGTACTTC.

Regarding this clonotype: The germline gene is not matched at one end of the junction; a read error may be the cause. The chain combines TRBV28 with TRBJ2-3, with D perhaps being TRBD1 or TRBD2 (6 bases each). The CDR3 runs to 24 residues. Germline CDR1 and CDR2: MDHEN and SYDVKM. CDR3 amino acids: CASSFCPGAPAPTINRDTTDTRYF. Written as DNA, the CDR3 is TGTGCCAGCAGTTTTTGTCCGGGGGCGCCCGCCCCCACCATAAACAGGGATACCACAGATACGCGGTATTTT.

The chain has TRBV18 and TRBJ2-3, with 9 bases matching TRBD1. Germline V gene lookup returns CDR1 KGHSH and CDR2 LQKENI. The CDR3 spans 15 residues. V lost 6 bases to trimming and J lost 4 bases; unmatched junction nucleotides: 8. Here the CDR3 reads CASSLGQGGADTQYF. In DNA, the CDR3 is TGTGCCAGCTCGCTGGGACAGGGAGGTGCAGATACGCAGTATTTT. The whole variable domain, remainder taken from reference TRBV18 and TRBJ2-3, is NAGVMQNPRHLVRRRGQEARLRCSPMKGHSHVYWYRQLPEEGLKFMVYLQKENIIDESGMPKERFSAEFPKEGPSILRIQQVVRGDSAAYFCASSLGQGGADTQYFGPGTRLTVL.

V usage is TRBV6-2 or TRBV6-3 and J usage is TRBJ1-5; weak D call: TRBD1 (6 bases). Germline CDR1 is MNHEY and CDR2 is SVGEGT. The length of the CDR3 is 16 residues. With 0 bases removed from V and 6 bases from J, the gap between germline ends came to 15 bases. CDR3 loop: CASSYSPRGGVQPQHF. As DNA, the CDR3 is TGTGCCAGCAGTTACTCCCCGAGGGGGGGCGTTCAGCCCCAGCATTTT.

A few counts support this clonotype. The CDR3 loop reads CASSSRGREDTQYF. CDR3 sequence (DNA): TGTGCCAGCAGTTCTCGGGGGCGCGAAGATACGCAGTATTTT. The rearrangement links TRBV28 to TRBJ2-3, with D possibly called TRBD1 or TRBD2 (6 bases each). The V and J ends lost 4 bases and 5 bases respectively, with 13 bases between them. There are 14 residues in the CDR3. Germline CDR1 MDHEN, CDR2 SYDVKM.

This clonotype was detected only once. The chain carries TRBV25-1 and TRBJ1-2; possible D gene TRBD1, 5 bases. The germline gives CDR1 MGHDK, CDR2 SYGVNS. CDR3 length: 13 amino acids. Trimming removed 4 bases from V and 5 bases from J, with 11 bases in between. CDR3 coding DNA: TGTGCCAGCAGTGTAGGGGTGTCTTATGGCTACACCTTC. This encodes CASSVGVSYGYTF.

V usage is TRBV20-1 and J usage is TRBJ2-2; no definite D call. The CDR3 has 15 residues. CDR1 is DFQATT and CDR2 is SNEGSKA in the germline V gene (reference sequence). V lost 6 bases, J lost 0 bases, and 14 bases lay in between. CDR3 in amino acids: CSASDSETNTGELFF. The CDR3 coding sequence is TGCAGTGCCAGCGACTCGGAGACGAACACCGGGGAGCTGTTTTTT.

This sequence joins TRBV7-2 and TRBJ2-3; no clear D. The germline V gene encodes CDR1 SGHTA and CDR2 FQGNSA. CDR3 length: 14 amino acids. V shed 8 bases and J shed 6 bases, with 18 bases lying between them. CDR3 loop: CASLKASRGDTQYF. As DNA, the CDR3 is TGTGCCAGCCTAAAGGCCTCTCGAGGCGATACGCAGTATTTT.